This T cell receptor beta chain was recovered during a study of cytotoxic CD8 clonotypes in ibrutinib-treated CLL. Overall study context: Enrolment comprised 11 relapsed/refractory and more than 14 treatment-naive patients; fewer than 18 were IGHV unmutated.

The protocol was immunoSEQ multiplex PCR, while the TCRdb copy is restricted to in-frame clones and leaves out a portion. The sample has tens of thousands of clones, under 70% seen once. This clone came up a few times. CDR3 size: 13 residues. Trimming pared 6 bases from V and 6 bases from J, leaving 12 bases between. Germline V gene sequence: CDR1 MNHEY, CDR2 SMNVEV (reference sequence). The chain has TRBV27 and TRBJ2-1; D is perhaps TRBD1 (6 bases). The source is a human donor with chronic lymphocytic leukemia. The sequences come from PBMCs, collected after 12 months of ibrutinib treatment. The CDR3 sequence: CASRKTGINEQFF. The CDR3 DNA follows: TGTGCCAGCAGGAAGACAGGAATCAATGAGCAGTTCTTC.